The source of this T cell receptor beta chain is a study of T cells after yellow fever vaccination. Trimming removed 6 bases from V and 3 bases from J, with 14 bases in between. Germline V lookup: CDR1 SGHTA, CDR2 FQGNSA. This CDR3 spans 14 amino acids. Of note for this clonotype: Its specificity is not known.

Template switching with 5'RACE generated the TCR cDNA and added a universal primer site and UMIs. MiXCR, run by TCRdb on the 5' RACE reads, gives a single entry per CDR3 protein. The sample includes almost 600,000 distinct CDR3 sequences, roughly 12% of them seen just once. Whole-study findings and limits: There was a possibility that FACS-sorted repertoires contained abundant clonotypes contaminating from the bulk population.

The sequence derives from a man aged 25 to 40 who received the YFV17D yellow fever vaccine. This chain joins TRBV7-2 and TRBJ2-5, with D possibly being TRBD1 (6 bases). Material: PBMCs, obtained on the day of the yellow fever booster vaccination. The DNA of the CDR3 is TGTGCCAGCAGTCCCCCGAGGACAGAAGAGACCCAGTACTTC. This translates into CASSPPRTEETQYF. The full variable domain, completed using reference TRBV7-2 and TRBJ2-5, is GAGVSQSPSNKVTEKGKDVELRCDPISGHTALYWYRQSLGQGLEFLIYFQGNSAPDKSGLPSDRFSAERTGGSVSTLTIQRTQQEDSAVYLCASSPPRTEETQYFGPGTRLLVL.